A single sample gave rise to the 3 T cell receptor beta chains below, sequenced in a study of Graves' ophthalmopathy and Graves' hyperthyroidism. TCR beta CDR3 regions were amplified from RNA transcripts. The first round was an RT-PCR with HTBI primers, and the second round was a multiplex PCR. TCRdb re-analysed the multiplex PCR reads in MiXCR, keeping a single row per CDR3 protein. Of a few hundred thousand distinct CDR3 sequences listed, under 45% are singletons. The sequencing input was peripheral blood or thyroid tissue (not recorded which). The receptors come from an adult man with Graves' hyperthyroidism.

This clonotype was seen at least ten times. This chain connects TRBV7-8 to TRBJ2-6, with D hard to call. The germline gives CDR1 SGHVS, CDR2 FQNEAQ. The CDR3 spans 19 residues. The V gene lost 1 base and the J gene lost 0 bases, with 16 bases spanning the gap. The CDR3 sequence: CASSLVLQQLSSGANVLTF. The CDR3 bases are TGTGCCAGCAGCTTAGTTCTCCAGCAACTAAGCTCTGGGGCCAACGTCCTGACTTTC.

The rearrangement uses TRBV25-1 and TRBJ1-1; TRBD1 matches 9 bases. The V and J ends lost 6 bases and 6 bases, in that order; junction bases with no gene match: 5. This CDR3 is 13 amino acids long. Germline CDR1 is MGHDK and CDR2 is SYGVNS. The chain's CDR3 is CASRGQGWPEAFF. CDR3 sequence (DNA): TGTGCCAGCAGGGGACAGGGCTGGCCTGAAGCTTTCTTT.

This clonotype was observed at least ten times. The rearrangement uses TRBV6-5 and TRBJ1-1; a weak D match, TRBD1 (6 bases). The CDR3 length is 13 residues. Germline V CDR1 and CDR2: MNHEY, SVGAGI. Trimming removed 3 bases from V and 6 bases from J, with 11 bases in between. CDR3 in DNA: TGTGCCAGCAGTTATCGGGGGGGCTCTGAAGCTTTCTTT. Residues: CASSYRGGSEAFF.